The 8 T cell receptor beta chains below all came from one sample that was sequenced in a study of blood T cell repertoires in COVID-19. Method: immunoSEQ multiplex PCR; TCRdb's copy keeps in-frame clones and lacks some. The sample has 310,000 or so clones; roughly 89% are singletons. The sequencing sample was made of PBMCs or T cells enriched from blood (not recorded which). The receptors stem from a woman aged 18-35 years with acute COVID-19.

This chain uses TRBV4-2 with TRBJ2-3; 9 nucleotides match TRBD2. J lost 2 bases, V lost 0 bases, and 15 bases had no gene match. CDR3 size: 20 residues. Germline-derived CDR1 and CDR2 are LGHNA and YNFKEQ. The CDR3, as DNA: TGTGCCAGCAGCCAAGAGGGGGGGGTAGCGGGAGTCCGGGTCACAGATACGCAGTATTTT. It is translated as CASSQEGGVAGVRVTDTQYF.

This sequence joins TRBV27 and TRBJ1-2; unclear D gene. The CDR3 runs 14 residues. Germline V CDR1 and CDR2: MNHEY, SMNVEV (reference sequence). Trimming took off 7 bases at V and 0 bases at J, with 12 bases between the two ends. The CDR3 here is CASTFGFTNYGYTF. The CDR3 DNA reads TGTGCCAGCACGTTCGGGTTCACTAACTATGGCTACACCTTC.

In the case of this clone: Other DNA variants within this sample encode the same CDR3. The rearrangement links TRBV18 to TRBJ1-2; D unresolved. Germline CDR1 KGHSH, CDR2 LQKENI. V was shortened by 1 base and J by 8 bases, with 11 bases between the two germline ends. The length of the CDR3 is 13 residues. The CDR3 nucleotides are TGTGCCAGCTCACCACGGGCCGGGGAGGGCTACACCTTC. This sequence encodes CASSPRAGEGYTF. Supplemented by reference TRBV18 and TRBJ1-2, the full variable domain reads NAGVMQNPRHLVRRRGQEARLRCSPMKGHSHVYWYRQLPEEGLKFMVYLQKENIIDESGMPKERFSAEFPKEGPSILRIQQVVRGDSAAYFCASSPRAGEGYTFGSGTRLTVV.

J is TRBJ1-5 and V is TRBV28; TRBD1 matches at 8 bases. After removal of 5 bases from V and 6 bases from J, the junction contained 9 bases not matched to a gene. Germline values: CDR1 MDHEN, CDR2 SYDVKM. The CDR3 contains 15 residues. The CDR3 region has the DNA TGTGCCAGCAGTACCCTGCAGGGGGCGACTCAGCCCCAGCATTTT. Amino acids: CASSTLQGATQPQHF.

The chain employs TRBV7-9 and TRBJ2-1; the match to TRBD2 covers 14 bases. Germline V lookup: CDR1 SEHNR, CDR2 FQNEAQ (reference sequence). The CDR3 spans 18 residues. The trim removed 6 bases at V and 2 bases at J, leaving 9 bases unmatched. The CDR3 protein is CASRSTVTSGRAYNEQFF. CDR3 bases: TGTGCCAGCAGATCCACCGTGACTAGCGGGAGGGCCTACAATGAGCAGTTCTTC.

Here the CDR3 DNA reads TGTGCCTGGGGGACAGCTAGAACTGAAGCTTTCTTT. Its protein product is CAWGTARTEAFF. J is TRBJ1-1 and V is TRBV30; the match to TRBD1 covers 7 bases. The CDR3 totals 12 residues. Germline V lookup: CDR1 GTSNPN, CDR2 SVGIG (reference sequence). The V segment lost 5 bases and the J segment 5 bases; nucleotides outside the gene matches: 5.

The chain recombines TRBV18 with TRBJ2-1, with TRBD2 identical over 7 bases. Germline trimming cut 3 bases from V and 2 bases from J; bases unmatched to any gene: 10. CDR1 is KGHSH, CDR2 LQKENI, per germline. The CDR3 covers 17 residues. The CDR3 is CASSPIRLAVPYNEQFF. The DNA of the CDR3 is TGTGCCAGCTCACCGATCCGACTAGCCGTCCCCTACAATGAGCAGTTCTTC.

The chain carries TRBV30 and TRBJ2-3; the match to TRBD2 covers 7 bases. V lost 2 bases, J lost 9 bases, and 5 bases stayed unmatched. Germline V lookup: CDR1 GTSNPN, CDR2 SVGIG (reference sequence). CDR3 length: 12 residues. The CDR3 nucleotides are TGTGCCTGGAGTTGGTTTAGCGGGACGCAGTATTTT. Amino acid sequence: CAWSWFSGTQYF. The variable domain in full, completed from reference TRBV30 and TRBJ2-3, reads SQTIHQWPATLVQPVGSPLSLECTVEGTSNPNLYWYRQAAGRGLQLLFYSVGIGQISSEVPQNLSASRPQDRQFILSSKKLLLSDSGFYLCAWSWFSGTQYFGPGTRLTVL.